These 10 T cell receptor beta chains were sequenced from one sample in a study of long-term antiretroviral therapy in people with HIV (dated by TCRdb to between 2021 and 2022). The immunoSEQ hsTCRB v3.0 assay was used at survey level resolution to sequence the TRB variable region. In TCRdb, the immuneACCESS table is reduced to in-frame sequences with V and J assigned. These tables do not hold every clone; where another copy was compared, an unresolved V gene accounts for under half, and the others remain unexplained. Recorded for this sample are around 25,000 clones; around 80% of them occurred a single time. The top ten clones comprise about 4.6% of the sample. Sequenced material: unsorted PBMCs, taken 3 years after starting antiretroviral therapy. The receptor set was obtained from a man between 18 and 29 years old with HIV.

CDR3 sequence reads: CASSPLGSVQNTGELFF. In DNA form, the CDR3 reads TGTGCCAGCTCACCCCTGGGATCCGTACAGAACACCGGGGAGCTGTTTTTT. The chain joins TRBV18 to TRBJ2-2; unclear D gene. Trimming shortened V by 3 bases and J by 1 base, and 15 bases separated the two germline ends. The germline V gene encodes CDR1 KGHSH and CDR2 LQKENI. CDR3 size: 17 residues.

The J gene is TRBJ1-3, the V gene TRBV30; D unresolved. Germline CDR1 reads GTSNPN; CDR2 reads SVGIG (reference sequence). CDR3 size: 15 residues. V was pared by 3 bases and J by 3 bases, with 15 bases between. The CDR3 DNA is TGTGCCTGGAGCCCGCCCCGGACGGATGGAAACACCATATATTTT. Protein sequence: CAWSPPRTDGNTIYF.

The chain carries TRBV7-9 and TRBJ1-4; D remains unclear. This CDR3 has 13 residues. The V and J ends lost 8 bases and 2 bases respectively, with 9 bases between them. Per the germline V gene, CDR1 is SEHNR and CDR2 is FQNEAQ (reference sequence). The CDR3 coding sequence is TGTGCCAGCGTCGATTGGACTAATGAAAAACTGTTTTTT. Its translation: CASVDWTNEKLFF.

V is TRBV28 and J is TRBJ2-7, with D possibly being TRBD1 (6 bases). V lost 4 bases, J lost 4 bases, and 14 bases lay in between. The length of the CDR3 is 14 residues. Germline V lookup: CDR1 MDHEN, CDR2 SYDVKM. The CDR3 loop is CASSSGTRQYEQYF. In nucleotides, the CDR3 is TGTGCCAGCAGTTCCGGGACACGGCAATACGAGCAGTACTTC.

The CDR3 region has the DNA TGTGCCAGCAGCTTAGAAGGGTTTGAAGCTTTCTTT. Its protein is CASSLEGFEAFF. The rearrangement uses TRBV7-9 and TRBJ1-1; no firm D call. CDR3 length equals 12 residues. The V end lost 1 base, the J end lost 7 bases, and 7 bases lay between the germline ends. Germline CDR1 reads SEHNR; CDR2 reads FQNEAQ (reference sequence).

V is TRBV5-1 and J is TRBJ2-1, with unresolved D. This CDR3 region has 11 residues. Germline CDR1 is SGHRS and CDR2 is YFSETQ. Trimming took off 4 bases at V and 9 bases at J, with 8 bases between the two ends. The CDR3 DNA sequence: TGCGCCAGCAGCCTGGTAGGTGAGCAGTTCTTC. This translates into CASSLVGEQFF.

This rearrangement joins TRBV9 to TRBJ2-4; the D gene is possibly TRBD2 (7 bases). The CDR3 is made up of 15 amino acids. Germline lookup yields CDR1 SGDLS and CDR2 YYNGEE. With 0 bases removed from V and 6 bases from J, the gap between germline ends came to 13 bases. This chain's CDR3 is CASSVDREGGNIQYF. Here the CDR3 DNA reads TGTGCCAGCAGCGTAGACAGGGAGGGTGGAAACATTCAGTACTTC. Using reference TRBV9 and TRBJ2-4 for the parts outside the CDR3, the full variable domain is DSGVTQTPKHLITATGQRVTLRCSPRSGDLSVYWYQQSLDQGLQFLIQYYNGEERAKGNILERFSAQQFPDLHSELNLSSLELGDSALYFCASSVDREGGNIQYFGAGTRLSVL.

The chain joins TRBV10-2 to TRBJ1-1; tentative D call: TRBD1 (6 bases). Per germline, CDR1 WSHSY and CDR2 SAAADI. V lost 10 bases and J 6 bases, leaving 15 bases between the germline ends. This CDR3 region has 12 residues. As DNA, the CDR3 is TGCGCCACGGGACAAATAAGGGCTGAAGCTTTCTTT. This codes for CATGQIRAEAFF.

The chain joins TRBV10-1 to TRBJ2-7, with D maybe TRBD1 (6 bases). V shed 3 bases and J shed 6 bases, with 15 bases lying between them. Per the germline V gene, CDR1 is WNHNN and CDR2 is SYGVQD (reference sequence). The CDR3 length is 14 residues. The CDR3 loop reads CASSDTGISSEQYF. CDR3 sequence (DNA): TGCGCCAGCAGTGACACAGGGATATCATCCGAGCAGTACTTC.

This clone occurred a few times. The V and J genes are TRBV7-9 and TRBJ1-3; 12 nucleotides agree with TRBD1. This CDR3 spans 16 amino acids. Trimming cost V 4 bases and J 2 bases; bases outside gene matches: 3. The V gene's germline CDR1 is SEHNR and CDR2 FQNEAQ (reference sequence). CDR3 DNA sequence: TGTGCCAGCAGCTCCCGGGACAGGGGGCCTGGAAACACCATATATTTT. Translation: CASSSRDRGPGNTIYF.